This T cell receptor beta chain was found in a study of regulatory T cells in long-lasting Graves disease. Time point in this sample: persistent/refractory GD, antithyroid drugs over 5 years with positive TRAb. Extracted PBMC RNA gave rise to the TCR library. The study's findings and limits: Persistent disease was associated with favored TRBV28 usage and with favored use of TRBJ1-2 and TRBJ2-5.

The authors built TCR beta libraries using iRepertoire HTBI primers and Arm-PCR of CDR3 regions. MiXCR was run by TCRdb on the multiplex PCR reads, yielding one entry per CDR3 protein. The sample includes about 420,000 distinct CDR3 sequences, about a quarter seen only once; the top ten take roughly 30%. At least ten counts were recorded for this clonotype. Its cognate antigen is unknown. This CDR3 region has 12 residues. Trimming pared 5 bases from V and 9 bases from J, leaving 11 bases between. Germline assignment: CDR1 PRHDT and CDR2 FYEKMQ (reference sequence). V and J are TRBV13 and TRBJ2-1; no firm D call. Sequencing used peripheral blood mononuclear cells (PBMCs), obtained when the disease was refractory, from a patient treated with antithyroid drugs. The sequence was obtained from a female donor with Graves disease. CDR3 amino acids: CASSIPRGEQFF. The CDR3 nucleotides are TGTGCCAGCAGCATTCCTAGAGGTGAGCAGTTCTTC.